One and the same sample provided the 18 T cell receptor beta chains below, sequenced in a study of T cells after yellow fever vaccination. In TCRdb, the 5' RACE reads were re-called with MiXCR into one record per CDR3 protein. Among tens of thousands of distinct CDR3 sequences listed, more than 5.5% were seen once. Sample: CD8+ T cells sorted from PBMCs, taken on the day of the first yellow fever vaccination. The receptors were sampled from a man between 18 and 35 years old who received the YFV17D yellow fever vaccine.

V and J are TRBV29-1 and TRBJ1-4, with unresolved D. The CDR3 loop spans 13 amino acids. V lost 6 bases and J 0 bases, leaving 8 bases between the germline ends. Germline V lookup: CDR1 SQVTM, CDR2 ANQGSEA. The CDR3 region has the DNA TGCAGCGTCGTGGGTCCAACTAATGAAAAACTGTTTTTT. It yields the protein CSVVGPTNEKLFF. The full variable domain, completed using reference TRBV29-1 and TRBJ1-4, is SAVISQKPSRDICQRGTSLTIQCQVDSQVTMMFWYRQQPGQSLTLIATANQGSEATYESGFVIDKFPISRPNLTFSTLTVSNMSPEDSSIYLCSVVGPTNEKLFFGSGTQLSVL.

The rearrangement joins TRBV20-1 to TRBJ2-7, with D perhaps matching TRBD1 (5 bases). The CDR3 has 16 residues. Germline loops: CDR1 DFQATT, CDR2 SNEGSKA (reference sequence). V dropped 6 bases and J dropped 2 bases, with 23 bases sitting between them. The DNA for the CDR3 is TGCAGTGCAAGACCTCACCAGGGTTTAGGGGCCTACGAGCAGTACGTC. Protein sequence: CSARPHQGLGAYEQYV.

This clonotype was observed many times. The CDR3 loop is CASRGQGRYEQYF. CDR3 bases: TGCGCCAGCAGGGGACAGGGGAGATACGAGCAGTACTTC. V gene TRBV5-1 combines with J gene TRBJ2-7; 10 bases fit TRBD1. Germline CDR1 is SGHRS and CDR2 is YFSETQ. CDR3 size: 13 residues. Trimming at V came to 5 bases and at J to 4 bases, leaving 3 bases not matched to a gene.

This clonotype came up a few times. The chain combines TRBV7-8 with TRBJ2-7; 12 bases map to TRBD2. Germline loops: CDR1 SGHVS, CDR2 FQNEAQ. The V gene end was trimmed by 0 bases and the J gene end by 5 bases; junction bases not matched to a gene: 8. CDR3 length: 17 residues. This CDR3 reads CASSLALAGGRYNEQYF. The CDR3 DNA reads TGTGCCAGCAGCTTAGCGCTAGCGGGGGGGCGGTACAACGAGCAGTACTTC. The whole variable domain, remainder taken from reference TRBV7-8 and TRBJ2-7, is GAGVSQSPRYKVAKRGQDVALRCDPISGHVSLFWYQQALGQGPEFLTYFQNEAQLDKSGLPSDRFFAERPEGSVSTLKIQRTQQEDSAVYLCASSLALAGGRYNEQYFGPGTRLTVT.

This rearrangement joins TRBV4-3 to TRBJ1-2, with 9 bases aligning to TRBD1. CDR1 and CDR2 (germline): LGHNA, YSLEER. The trim removed 1 base at V and 4 bases at J, leaving 1 base unmatched. This CDR3 spans 14 amino acids. CDR3 region: CASSQGTGAYGYTF. CDR3 DNA: TGCGCCAGCAGCCAAGGGACAGGGGCCTATGGCTACACCTTC.

The chain has TRBV9 and TRBJ2-3; TRBD2 might be the D (5 bases). The ends were cut back, 3 bases at V and 0 bases at J, with 8 bases in the middle. Germline CDR1 SGDLS, CDR2 YYNGEE. The CDR3 sequence is 14 residues long. In DNA, the CDR3 is TGTGCCAGCAGCGGGTGGAGGAGCACAGATACGCAGTATTTT. This codes for CASSGWRSTDTQYF.

The chain is built from TRBV7-3 and TRBJ2-3; D is perhaps TRBD1 or TRBD2 (6 bases each). Germline loops: CDR1 SGHTA, CDR2 FQGTGA. The V gene lost 2 bases and the J gene lost 3 bases, with 18 bases spanning the gap. The CDR3 length is 17 residues. The CDR3 DNA reads TGTGCCAGCAGCTTAGGAGGGTCGGCAGGGGAAACAGATACGCAGTATTTT. Protein product: CASSLGGSAGETDTQYF.

In this sample, this clonotype turned up many times. The chain has TRBV15 and TRBJ2-2; D remains unclear. Germline V gene lookup returns CDR1 LNHNV and CDR2 YYDKDF (reference sequence). The CDR3 has 17 residues. With 5 bases removed from V and 0 bases from J, the gap between germline ends came to 16 bases. This CDR3 reads CATSLRRWQPNTGELFF. The CDR3 region has the DNA TGTGCCACCAGCTTACGCCGCTGGCAACCGAACACCGGGGAGCTGTTTTTT.

This clonotype was picked up many times. The V call is TRBV6-1, the J call TRBJ2-6, with 9 nucleotides matching TRBD1. V lost 6 bases to trimming and J lost 3 bases; unmatched junction nucleotides: 12. Germline-derived CDR1 and CDR2 are MNHNS and SASEGT. This CDR3 is built from 18 residues. In nucleotides, the CDR3 is TGTGCCAGCAGGGGTTGGGACAGGGTAACGTTTGGGGCCAACGTCCTGACTTTC. It codes for CASRGWDRVTFGANVLTF.

This clonotype was detected a few times. The J gene is TRBJ1-1, the V gene TRBV20-1, with 9 nucleotides matching TRBD1. CDR3 length: 13 amino acids. The V gene's germline CDR1 is DFQATT and CDR2 SNEGSKA (reference sequence). V lost 1 base to trimming and J lost 8 bases; unmatched junction nucleotides: 5. The CDR3 DNA is TGCAGTGCTAGAGCCGGGACAGGGAACGAAGCTTTCTTT. Protein sequence: CSARAGTGNEAFF.

This chain joins TRBV4-1 and TRBJ2-1; 9 bases agree with TRBD1. In germline, CDR1 is MGHRA, CDR2 YSYEKL. The CDR3 is made up of 15 amino acids. V trimming: 4 bases; J trimming: 2 bases; junction bases outside the gene matches: 3. The CDR3 region is CASSPRTGAYNEQFF. The CDR3 region has the DNA TGCGCCAGCAGCCCGAGGACAGGGGCCTACAATGAGCAGTTCTTC.

This clonotype was recorded a few times. V gene TRBV4-1 combines with J gene TRBJ1-5, with D perhaps TRBD1 (6 bases). Trimming took 6 bases from V and 1 from J, leaving 13 bases between them. CDR3 size: 15 residues. The germline V gene has CDR1 MGHRA and CDR2 YSYEKL. The CDR3 DNA is TGCGCCAGCAGAGTTGCAGGGGCAAGCAATCAGCCCCAGCATTTT. Its translation: CASRVAGASNQPQHF.

V usage is TRBV29-1 and J usage is TRBJ2-5; 7 bases map to TRBD2. CDR3 size: 13 residues. The V and J ends lost 3 bases and 9 bases, in that order; junction bases with no gene match: 10. Per germline, CDR1 SQVTM and CDR2 ANQGSEA. CDR3 DNA sequence: TGCAGCGTTGACGAGAGCGGGGCTACAGCCCAGTACTTC. Protein sequence: CSVDESGATAQYF.

This clonotype was recorded a few times. This rearrangement joins TRBV6-5 to TRBJ2-5; 7 nucleotides match TRBD2. Germline CDR1 reads MNHEY; CDR2 reads SVGAGI. CDR3 length: 15 amino acids. V dropped 2 bases and J dropped 4; count of bases not matched to a gene: 7. The CDR3 region is CASSYGRGNRETQYF. The CDR3 coding sequence is TGTGCCAGCAGTTACGGGAGGGGAAACCGAGAGACCCAGTACTTC.

The J gene is TRBJ2-1, the V gene TRBV5-2; TRBD1, the table's D call, was not compared with the DNA. TRBV5-2 has pseudogene status. The CDR3 is 14 amino acids. The CDR3 nucleotides read TGTGCCATGGGCCCCGGGGGCCGCTGCAATGAGCAGTTCTTC. Translating gives CAMGPGGRCNEQFF.

V and J are TRBV7-3 and TRBJ2-7, with 9 bases matching TRBD1. CDR3 length: 15 amino acids. CDR1 and CDR2 from the germline V gene are SGHTA and FQGTGA. V dropped 5 bases and J dropped 6; count of bases not matched to a gene: 11. This CDR3 is CASSPTGTGNGEQYF. The CDR3 bases are TGTGCCAGCAGCCCGACCGGGACAGGGAACGGCGAGCAGTACTTC.

This clonotype was detected ten times or more. This chain links TRBV12-3 or TRBV12-4 with TRBJ2-3, with 8 bases that match TRBD2. The junction had 3 bases not matched to a gene; V was cut back by 6 bases and J by 1 base. The CDR3 consists of 14 residues. CDR3 amino acids: CASSLTSGTDTQYF. The CDR3 DNA sequence: TGTGCCAGCAGCCTGACTAGCGGCACAGATACGCAGTATTTT.

This clonotype occurred many times. The chain is built from TRBV11-2 and TRBJ2-1; D gene ambiguous. V was clipped by 1 base and J by 8 bases, with 6 bases between them. CDR3 size: 12 residues. Germline CDR1 reads SGHAT; CDR2 reads FQNNGV. The CDR3 sequence is CASSLGRDEQFF. The CDR3 DNA reads as TGTGCCAGCAGCTTAGGTCGTGATGAGCAGTTCTTC.